A single sample gave rise to the 21 T cell receptor beta chains below, sequenced in a study of cytomegalovirus exposure and HLA in healthy donors (TCRdb year 2017). The library was made by the immunoSEQ multiplex PCR assay. For the multiplex PCR, a mixture combining 60 forward primers for TCR Vbeta segments and 13 reverse primers for TCR Jbeta segments was used. TCRdb holds this immuneACCESS table with in-frame rearrangements only. Some clones are missing; in checked studies, unresolved V genes explain under half, and the rest has no known cause. The sample records 130,000 or so clones, under 80% of which are singletons. The ten largest account for 4.3% of the sample. Sequenced: PBMCs. These receptors were collected from a man aged 18 to 29 in good health and CMV-seropositive.

This clone appeared a single time. J is TRBJ1-5 and V is TRBV18; D unresolved. Trimming pared 2 bases from V and 7 bases from J, leaving 6 bases between. Germline assignment: CDR1 KGHSH and CDR2 LQKENI. The CDR3 is 12 residues long. The DNA of the CDR3 is TGTGCCAGCTCACCAGCTGGCCAGCCCCAGCATTTT. This gives the protein CASSPAGQPQHF.

The CDR3, as DNA: TGTGCCAGCAGTGCGGACAGGGGGCGTGCAGATACGCAGTATTTT. Translating gives CASSADRGRADTQYF. V and J are TRBV27 and TRBJ2-3; 11 bases map to TRBD1. CDR1 and CDR2 from the germline V gene are MNHEY and SMNVEV (reference sequence). This CDR3 contains 15 residues. V trimming: 5 bases; J trimming: 4 bases; junction bases outside the gene matches: 5.

This clone has just one count. This rearrangement joins TRBV27 to TRBJ1-2; TRBD1 matches 7 bases. Germline V lookup: CDR1 MNHEY, CDR2 SMNVEV (reference sequence). V gave up 5 bases and J gave up 4 bases; unmatched junction bases: 7. CDR3 length: 14 amino acids. The CDR3 region is CASSPTTGIYGYTF. CDR3 DNA sequence: TGTGCCAGCAGTCCGACGACAGGGATCTATGGCTACACCTTC.

The rearrangement joins TRBV6-1 to TRBJ2-7, with 12 nucleotides matching TRBD1. The CDR3 has 15 residues. Germline-derived CDR1 and CDR2 are MNHNS and SASEGT. Trimming cost V 6 bases and J 5 bases; bases outside gene matches: 8. CDR3 DNA sequence: TGTGCCAGCAGGGAACCGGGACAGGGGGCCCACGAGCAGTACTTC. Its protein product is CASREPGQGAHEQYF.

The genes are TRBV18 and TRBJ2-2, with no clear D. The CDR3 is 16 residues long. V was shortened by 4 bases and J by 3 bases, with 15 bases between the two germline ends. CDR1 is KGHSH and CDR2 is LQKENI in the germline V gene. The CDR3 protein is CASSRAKRADTGELFF. DNA of the CDR3: TGTGCCAGCTCACGAGCCAAAAGAGCCGACACCGGGGAGCTGTTTTTT.

This clone appeared a few times. The rearrangement uses TRBV5-4 and TRBJ2-1; tentatively, D is TRBD1 (6 bases). Between the trimmed V and J ends, which lost 4 bases and 4 bases, there was a span of 21 bases. This CDR3 region has 17 residues. The V gene's germline CDR1 is SGHNT and CDR2 YYREEE (reference sequence). CDR3 residues: CASSLGGQPLTYNEQFF. CDR3 DNA sequence: TGTGCCAGCAGCCTGGGCGGACAGCCTTTAACGTACAATGAGCAGTTCTTC. The whole variable domain, filled in from reference TRBV5-4 and TRBJ2-1, reads ETGVTQSPTHLIKTRGQQVTLRCSSQSGHNTVSWYQQALGQGPQFIFQYYREEENGRGNFPPRFSGLQFPNYSSELNVNALELDDSALYLCASSLGGQPLTYNEQFFGPGTRLTVL.

CDR3 coding DNA: TGTGCCAGCAGCTACACTACAACGGAGCTGTTTTTT. Translated, it gives CASSYTTTELFF. V is TRBV7-9 and J is TRBJ2-2; D remains unclear. Trimming left V 4 bases short and J 10 bases short, with 10 bases between. CDR1 is SEHNR and CDR2 is FQNEAQ in the germline V gene (reference sequence). CDR3 size: 12 residues.

This clone came up once. This rearrangement joins TRBV6-1 to TRBJ1-1; D gene uncertain. The CDR3 contains 13 residues. CDR1 is MNHNS, CDR2 SASEGT, per germline. Trimming pared 8 bases from V and 3 bases from J, leaving 13 bases between. The CDR3 loop reads CASLFGRHTEAFF. The CDR3 coding sequence is TGTGCCAGCCTTTTCGGGAGACACACTGAAGCTTTCTTT.

There are a few counts of this clone. The chain is built from TRBV5-1 and TRBJ1-3; no clear D. The CDR3 loop spans 16 amino acids. Deletions cut 4 bases from V and 4 bases from J, with 18 bases between. From germline, CDR1 is SGHRS and CDR2 YFSETQ. Here the CDR3 DNA reads TGCGCCAGCAGCCCCCCCCCTGACAATCCGGGAAACACCATATATTTT. Translated, it gives CASSPPPDNPGNTIYF.

V and J are TRBV28 and TRBJ2-7, with 10 bases lining up with TRBD1. This CDR3 is built from 14 residues. J lost 4 bases, V lost 5 bases, and 5 bases had no gene match. Per the germline V gene, CDR1 is MDHEN and CDR2 is SYDVKM. CDR3 sequence (DNA): TGTGCCAGCAGTACGACAGGGGGCGAGTACGAGCAGTACTTC. This encodes CASSTTGGEYEQYF.

The J gene is TRBJ2-1, the V gene TRBV29-1; the D gene is possibly TRBD2 (5 bases). There are 12 residues in the CDR3. In germline, CDR1 is SQVTM, CDR2 ANQGSEA. Trimming removed 3 bases from V and 4 bases from J, with 7 bases in between. This CDR3 reads CSVDWTYNEQFF. CDR3 sequence (DNA): TGCAGCGTTGACTGGACTTACAATGAGCAGTTCTTC.

This clone was counted a single time. The chain joins TRBV6-5 to TRBJ2-7, with 8 bases matching TRBD1. The germline gives CDR1 MNHEY, CDR2 SVGAGI. V shed 8 bases, J shed 7 bases, and the junction held 16 bases outside the gene matches. CDR3 length equals 15 residues. The CDR3 spells CASSDPPGGIEEQYF. The CDR3 DNA sequence: TGTGCCAGCTCTGACCCCCCAGGGGGCATTGAGGAGCAGTACTTC.

V usage is TRBV5-5 and J usage is TRBJ1-2; 10 bases are a match to TRBD1. This CDR3 spans 15 amino acids. Germline loops: CDR1 SGHKS, CDR2 YYEKEE (reference sequence). V shed 5 bases and J 4 bases; nucleotides not matched to a gene: 8. The CDR3 loop reads CASSLPTGGGYGYTF. CDR3 nucleotide sequence: TGTGCCAGCAGTCTACCGACAGGGGGCGGCTATGGCTACACCTTC.

The chain has TRBV28 and TRBJ2-7, with 7 bases that match TRBD2. The germline CDR1 and CDR2 sequences are MDHEN and SYDVKM. The V segment lost 5 bases and the J segment 7 bases; nucleotides outside the gene matches: 17. The length of the CDR3 is 16 residues. The CDR3 DNA sequence: TGTGCCAGCAGTGCCCTCTCGCTGGGAGGGCCGCAAGAGCAGTACTTC. Amino acid sequence: CASSALSLGGPQEQYF.

This chain uses TRBV6-1 with TRBJ1-2; 10 bases map to TRBD1. Looked up from germline, CDR1 is MNHNS and CDR2 is SASEGT. With V trimmed by 2 bases and J by 10 bases, 4 bases remained unmatched. This CDR3 spans 13 amino acids. The CDR3 reads CASSESDRGDYTF. The CDR3 bases are TGTGCCAGCAGTGAATCGGACAGGGGGGACTACACCTTC.

V and J are TRBV6-5 and TRBJ1-1; D perhaps matches TRBD1 (6 bases). CDR1 is MNHEY and CDR2 is SVGAGI in the germline V gene. The germline V and J ends were trimmed by 0 bases and 6 bases, with 11 bases remaining between them. This CDR3 is built from 14 residues. Here the CDR3 reads CASSYSRGQAEAFF. DNA of the CDR3: TGTGCCAGCAGTTACTCGAGGGGACAAGCTGAAGCTTTCTTT.

The chain joins TRBV13 to TRBJ1-4; D possibly corresponds to TRBD1 (5 bases). CDR1 PRHDT and CDR2 FYEKMQ come from the germline V gene (reference sequence). This CDR3 has 15 amino acids. Between the trimmed V and J ends, which lost 2 bases and 4 bases, there was a span of 11 bases. The CDR3 region is CASSLWGGDNEKLFF. Written as DNA, the CDR3 is TGTGCCAGCAGCTTATGGGGCGGTGATAATGAAAAACTGTTTTTT.

The chain combines TRBV6-5 with TRBJ2-5, with TRBD1 matching 7 bases. The V gene's germline CDR1 is MNHEY and CDR2 SVGAGI. With 6 bases clipped from V and 4 bases from J, the junction kept 11 bases outside the gene matches. The CDR3 is made up of 15 amino acids. For the CDR3, the DNA is TGTGCCAGCAGCCCAACCCCAGGGGGAGCAGAGACCCAGTACTTC. It specifies CASSPTPGGAETQYF.

The gene calls are TRBV11-2 and TRBJ2-2; TRBD1 might be the D (6 bases). Trimming removed 5 bases at V and 4 bases at J, with 14 bases between. The CDR3 has 15 residues. The germline CDR1 and CDR2 sequences are SGHAT and FQNNGV. CDR3 residues: CASSAMDRATGELFF. The CDR3 region has the DNA TGTGCCAGCAGCGCCATGGACAGAGCCACCGGGGAGCTGTTTTTT.

The chain couples TRBV6-5 to TRBJ1-1; D unresolved. This CDR3 comprises 14 residues. V was cut by 5 bases and J by 0 bases, with 10 bases left in between. The germline gives CDR1 MNHEY, CDR2 SVGAGI. The CDR3 region has the DNA TGTGCCAGCAGTGACGGACTCTTGAACACTGAAGCTTTCTTT. The encoded protein is CASSDGLLNTEAFF.

This clone was observed a few times. Here the CDR3 DNA reads TGTGCCAGCAGGGACGGTAGGGGGACTGAAGCTTTCTTT. Residues: CASRDGRGTEAFF. This chain links TRBV2 with TRBJ1-1; a possible D gene is TRBD1 (6 bases). Germline V gene data show CDR1 as SNHLY and CDR2 as FYNNEI. The V and J ends lost 6 bases and 5 bases respectively, with 13 bases between them. The CDR3 is 13 amino acids.